This T cell receptor beta chain emerged from a study of OX40 agonist ivuxolimab in advanced cancers. Study background: The group had a mean age of around 60 years, ranged from about 20 to 85, and was roughly 80% male. General study findings and limits: The average count of expanded clones was higher among CD8+ T cells than among CD4+. Expanded peripheral T cells had an undetermined antigen specificity. The CD4+ and CD8+ T cells in the blood had expanded clonally by week 6 at 0.1 to 3.0 mg/kg.

Produced via immunoSEQ multiplex PCR; TCRdb's table is partial and in-frame only. The repertoire includes fewer than 55,000 clones, around four fifths of them detected once, and about 0.69% sits in the top ten. For this clone: Its antigen is unidentified.

V was pared by 5 bases and J by 4 bases, with 6 bases of the junction left unmatched. The germline CDR1 and CDR2 sequences are ENHRY and SYGVKD. The CDR3 extends over 15 amino acids. This sequence originates from an adult with an advanced solid tumor such as melanoma, head and neck, liver or kidney cancer. The gene calls are TRBV10-3 and TRBJ2-5; 11 bases match TRBD1. This sample comprised CD4+ or CD8+ T cells sorted from blood, obtained in a trial of the OX40 agonist ivuxolimab. The chain's CDR3 is CAISTGTGGRETQYF. The CDR3 region has the DNA TGTGCCATCAGTACTGGGACAGGGGGTCGAGAGACCCAGTACTTC.